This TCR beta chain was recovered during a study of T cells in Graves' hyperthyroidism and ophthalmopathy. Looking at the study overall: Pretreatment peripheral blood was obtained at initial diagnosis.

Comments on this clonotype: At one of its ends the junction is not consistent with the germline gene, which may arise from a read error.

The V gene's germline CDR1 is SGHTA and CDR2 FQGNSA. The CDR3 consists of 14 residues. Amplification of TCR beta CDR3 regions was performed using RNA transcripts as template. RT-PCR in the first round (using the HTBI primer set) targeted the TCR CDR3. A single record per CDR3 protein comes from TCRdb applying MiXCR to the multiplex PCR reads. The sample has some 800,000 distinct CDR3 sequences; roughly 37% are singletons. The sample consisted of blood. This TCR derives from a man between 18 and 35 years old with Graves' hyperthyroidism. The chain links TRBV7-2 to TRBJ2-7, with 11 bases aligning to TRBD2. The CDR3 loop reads CASTVAGGSYKQYF. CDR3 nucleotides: TGTGCCAGCACCGTAGCGGGAGGGTCCTACAAGCAGTACTTC.